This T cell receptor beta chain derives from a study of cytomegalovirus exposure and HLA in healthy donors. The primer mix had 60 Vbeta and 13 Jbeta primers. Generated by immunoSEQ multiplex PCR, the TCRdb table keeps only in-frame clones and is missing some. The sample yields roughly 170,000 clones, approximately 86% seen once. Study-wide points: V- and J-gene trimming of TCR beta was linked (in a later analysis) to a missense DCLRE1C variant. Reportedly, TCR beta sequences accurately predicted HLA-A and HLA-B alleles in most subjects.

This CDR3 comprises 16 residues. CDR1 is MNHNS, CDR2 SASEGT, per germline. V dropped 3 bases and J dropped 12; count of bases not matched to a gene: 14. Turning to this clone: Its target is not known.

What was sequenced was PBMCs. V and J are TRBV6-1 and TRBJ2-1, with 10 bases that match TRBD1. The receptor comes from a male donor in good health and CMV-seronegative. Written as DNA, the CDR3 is TGTGCCAGCAGTGATATGGGACAGGGGTTAACATCGGTGCAGTTCTTC. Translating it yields CASSDMGQGLTSVQFF.